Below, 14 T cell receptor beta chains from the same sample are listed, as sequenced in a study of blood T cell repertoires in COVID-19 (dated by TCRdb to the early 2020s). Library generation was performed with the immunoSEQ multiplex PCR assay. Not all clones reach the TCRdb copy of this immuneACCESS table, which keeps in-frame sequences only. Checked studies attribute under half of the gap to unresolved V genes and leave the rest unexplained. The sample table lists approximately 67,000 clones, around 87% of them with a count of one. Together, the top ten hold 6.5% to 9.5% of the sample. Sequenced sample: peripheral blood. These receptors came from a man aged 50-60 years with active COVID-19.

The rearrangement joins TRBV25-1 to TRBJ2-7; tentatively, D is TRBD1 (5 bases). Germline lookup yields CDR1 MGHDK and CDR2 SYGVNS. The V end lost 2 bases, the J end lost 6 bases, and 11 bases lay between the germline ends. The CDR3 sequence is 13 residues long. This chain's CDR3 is CASSEIGVPEQYF. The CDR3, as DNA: TGTGCCAGCAGTGAAATAGGGGTTCCCGAGCAGTACTTC.

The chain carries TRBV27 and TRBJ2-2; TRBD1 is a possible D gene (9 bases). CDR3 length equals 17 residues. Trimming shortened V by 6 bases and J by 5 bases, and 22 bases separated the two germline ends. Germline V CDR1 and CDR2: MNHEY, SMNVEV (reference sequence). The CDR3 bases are TGTGCCAGCAGACACGACAGGGGGAGCGGGAGTACCGGGGAGCTGTTTTTT. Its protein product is CASRHDRGSGSTGELFF.

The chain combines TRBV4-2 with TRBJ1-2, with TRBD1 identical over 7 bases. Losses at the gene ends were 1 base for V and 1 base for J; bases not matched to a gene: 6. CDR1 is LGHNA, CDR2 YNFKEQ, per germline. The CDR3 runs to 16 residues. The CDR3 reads CASSQGTQGGNYGYTF. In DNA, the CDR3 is TGTGCCAGCAGCCAAGGTACCCAGGGGGGTAACTATGGCTACACCTTC.

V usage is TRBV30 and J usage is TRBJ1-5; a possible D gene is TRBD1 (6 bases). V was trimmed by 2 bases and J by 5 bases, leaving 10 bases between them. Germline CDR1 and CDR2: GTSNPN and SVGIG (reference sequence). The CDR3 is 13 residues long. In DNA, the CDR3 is TGTGCCTGGAGTTTGGCAGGGGATCAGCCCCAGCATTTT. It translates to CAWSLAGDQPQHF.

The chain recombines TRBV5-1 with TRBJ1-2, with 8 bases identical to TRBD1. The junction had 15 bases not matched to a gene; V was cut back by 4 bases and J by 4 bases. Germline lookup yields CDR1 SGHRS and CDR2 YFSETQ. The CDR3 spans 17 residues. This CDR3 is CASSPRQGTGQTYGYTF. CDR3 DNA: TGCGCCAGCAGCCCTAGACAGGGGACAGGTCAAACCTATGGCTACACCTTC.

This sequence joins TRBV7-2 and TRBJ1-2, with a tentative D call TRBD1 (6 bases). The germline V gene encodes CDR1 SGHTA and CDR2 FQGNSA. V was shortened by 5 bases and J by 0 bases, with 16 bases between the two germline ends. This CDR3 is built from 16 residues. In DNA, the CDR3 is TGTGCCAGCAGCCCCCGTGGGGGCCGGGCTAACTATGGCTACACCTTC. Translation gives CASSPRGGRANYGYTF.

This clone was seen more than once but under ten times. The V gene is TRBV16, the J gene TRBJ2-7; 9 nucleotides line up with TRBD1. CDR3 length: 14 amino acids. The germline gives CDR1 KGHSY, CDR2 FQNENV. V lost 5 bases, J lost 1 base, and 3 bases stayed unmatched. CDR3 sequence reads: CASSDRGVSYEQYF. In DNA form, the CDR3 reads TGTGCCAGCAGCGACAGGGGGGTTTCCTACGAGCAGTACTTC.

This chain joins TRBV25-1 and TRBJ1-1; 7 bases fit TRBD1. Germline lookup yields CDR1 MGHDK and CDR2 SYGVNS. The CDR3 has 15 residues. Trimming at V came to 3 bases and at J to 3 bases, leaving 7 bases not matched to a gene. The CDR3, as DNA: TGTGCCAGCAGTGATCCTACCAGGGGGGACACTGAAGCTTTCTTT. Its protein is CASSDPTRGDTEAFF. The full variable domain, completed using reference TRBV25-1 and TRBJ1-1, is EADIYQTPRYLVIGTGKKITLECSQTMGHDKMYWYQQDPGMELHLIHYSYGVNSTEKGDLSSESTVSRIRTEHFPLTLESARPSHTSQYLCASSDPTRGDTEAFFGQGTRLTVV.

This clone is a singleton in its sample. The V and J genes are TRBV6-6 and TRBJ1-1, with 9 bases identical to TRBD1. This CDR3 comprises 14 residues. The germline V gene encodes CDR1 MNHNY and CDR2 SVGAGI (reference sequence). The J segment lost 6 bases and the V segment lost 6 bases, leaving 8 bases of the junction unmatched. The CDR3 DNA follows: TGTGCCAGCAGCCGGGACAGGGCCCCCCCTGAAGCTTTCTTT. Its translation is CASSRDRAPPEAFF.

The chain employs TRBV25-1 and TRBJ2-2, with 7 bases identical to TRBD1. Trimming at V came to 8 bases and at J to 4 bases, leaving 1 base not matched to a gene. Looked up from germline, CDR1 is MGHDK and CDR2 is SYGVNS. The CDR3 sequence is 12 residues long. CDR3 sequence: CASAGGTGELFF. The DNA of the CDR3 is TGTGCCAGCGCAGGGGGCACCGGGGAGCTGTTTTTT. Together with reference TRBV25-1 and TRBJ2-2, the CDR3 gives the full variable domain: EADIYQTPRYLVIGTGKKITLECSQTMGHDKMYWYQQDPGMELHLIHYSYGVNSTEKGDLSSESTVSRIRTEHFPLTLESARPSHTSQYLCASAGGTGELFFGEGSRLTVL.

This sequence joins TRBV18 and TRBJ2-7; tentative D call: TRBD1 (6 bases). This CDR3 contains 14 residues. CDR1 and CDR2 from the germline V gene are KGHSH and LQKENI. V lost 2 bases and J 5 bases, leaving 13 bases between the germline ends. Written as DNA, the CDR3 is TGTGCCAGCTCACCAAACAGGGATTCGAACGAGCAGTACTTC. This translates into CASSPNRDSNEQYF.

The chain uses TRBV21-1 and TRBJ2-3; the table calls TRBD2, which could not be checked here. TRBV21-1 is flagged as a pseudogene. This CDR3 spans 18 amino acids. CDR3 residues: CASSPRCWGGGCTDTQYF. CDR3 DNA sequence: TGTGCCAGCAGCCCACGATGCTGGGGGGGCGGTTGCACAGATACGCAGTATTTT.

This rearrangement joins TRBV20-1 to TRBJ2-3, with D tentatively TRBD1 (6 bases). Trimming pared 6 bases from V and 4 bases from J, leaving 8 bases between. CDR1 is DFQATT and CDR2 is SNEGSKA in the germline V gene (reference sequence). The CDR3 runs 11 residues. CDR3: CSAKGADTQYF. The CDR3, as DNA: TGCAGTGCCAAGGGGGCAGATACGCAGTATTTT.

The CDR3 sequence is CASSATSGGTLLQETQYF. CDR3 in DNA: TGTGCCAGCAGTGCAACTAGCGGGGGGACCTTACTTCAAGAGACCCAGTACTTC. V and J are TRBV27 and TRBJ2-5; 12 bases are shared with TRBD2. The CDR3 covers 18 residues. V trimming: 5 bases; J trimming: 2 bases; junction bases outside the gene matches: 12. Germline V gives CDR1 MNHEY, CDR2 SMNVEV (reference sequence).